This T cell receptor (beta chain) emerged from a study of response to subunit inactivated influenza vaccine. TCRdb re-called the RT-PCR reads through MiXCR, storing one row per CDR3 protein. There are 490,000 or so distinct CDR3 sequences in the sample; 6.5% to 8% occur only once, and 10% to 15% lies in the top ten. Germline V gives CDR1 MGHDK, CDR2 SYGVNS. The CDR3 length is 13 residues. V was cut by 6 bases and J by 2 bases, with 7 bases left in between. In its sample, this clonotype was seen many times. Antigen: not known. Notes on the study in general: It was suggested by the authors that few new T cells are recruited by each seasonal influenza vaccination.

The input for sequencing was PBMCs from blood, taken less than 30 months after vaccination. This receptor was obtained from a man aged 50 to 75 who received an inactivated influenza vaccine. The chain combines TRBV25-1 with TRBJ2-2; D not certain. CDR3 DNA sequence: TGTGCCAGCAGCGAAAGAAACACCGGGGAGCTGTTTTTT. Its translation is CASSERNTGELFF.